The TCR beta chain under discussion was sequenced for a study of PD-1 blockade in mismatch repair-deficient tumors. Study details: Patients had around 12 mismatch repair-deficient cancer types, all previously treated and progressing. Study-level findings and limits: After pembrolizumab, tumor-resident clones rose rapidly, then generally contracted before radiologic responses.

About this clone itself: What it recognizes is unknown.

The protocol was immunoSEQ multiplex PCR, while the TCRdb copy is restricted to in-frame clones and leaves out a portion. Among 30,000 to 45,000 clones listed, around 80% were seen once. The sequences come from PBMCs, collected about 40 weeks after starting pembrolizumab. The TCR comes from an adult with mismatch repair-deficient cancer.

CDR3 DNA sequence: TGTGCCAGCAGCCAAGATGACAGGGGGCAGGCAGATACGCAGTATTTT. Protein: CASSQDDRGQADTQYF. The rearrangement uses TRBV4-2 and TRBJ2-3; 10 nucleotides align to TRBD1. Trimming took 0 bases from V and 4 from J; bases not matched to a gene: 4. Per the germline V gene, CDR1 is LGHNA and CDR2 is YNFKEQ. This CDR3 is built from 16 residues.